Below are 27 T cell receptor beta chains sequenced from a single sample in a study of cytomegalovirus exposure and HLA in healthy donors. A multiplex PCR was run with 60 Vbeta primers and 13 Jbeta primers. Measured with immunoSEQ multiplex PCR; TCRdb has only the in-frame clones, and not every one. The data show 120,000 to 150,000 clones, 70% to 85% seen once. The sample taken for sequencing was PBMCs. These receptors all stem from a man in his forties in good health and CMV-seropositive.

This clone came up a few times. The rearrangement links TRBV11-2 to TRBJ1-4, with a possible D match to TRBD1 (5 bases). The V and J ends lost 3 bases and 8 bases respectively, with 13 bases between them. Germline loops: CDR1 SGHAT, CDR2 FQNNGV. The CDR3 has 14 residues. DNA of the CDR3: TGTGCCAGCAGCTTCGGGGCCCGGGGGGAAAAACTGTTTTTT. As protein: CASSFGARGEKLFF. The whole variable domain, filled in from reference TRBV11-2 and TRBJ1-4, reads EAGVAQSPRYKIIEKRQSVAFWCNPISGHATLYWYQQILGQGPKLLIQFQNNGVVDDSQLPKDRFSAERLKGVDSTLKIQPAKLEDSAVYLCASSFGARGEKLFFGSGTQLSVL.

J is TRBJ1-1 and V is TRBV10-3; no clear D. The germline CDR1 and CDR2 sequences are ENHRY and SYGVKD. The CDR3 is 13 amino acids. V shed 3 bases and J shed 7 bases, with 12 bases lying between them. CDR3 DNA: TGTGCCATCAGTGATCCCCCTCGGGATGAAGCTTTCTTT. Translated: CAISDPPRDEAFF.

V gene TRBV18 combines with J gene TRBJ2-7; possibly TRBD1 for D (6 bases). Germline loops: CDR1 KGHSH, CDR2 LQKENI. The CDR3 covers 15 residues. V shed 0 bases and J shed 0 bases, with 9 bases lying between them. CDR3 nucleotide sequence: TGTGCCAGCTCACCACCGGGGGCCGGCTCCTACGAGCAGTACTTC. Translated: CASSPPGAGSYEQYF.

The CDR3 loop reads CASSRGALNTGELFF. The CDR3 nucleotides are TGCGCCAGCAGCCGTGGGGCACTGAACACCGGGGAGCTGTTTTTT. The V gene is TRBV4-1, the J gene TRBJ2-2; TRBD1 might be the D (5 bases). The CDR3 is made up of 15 amino acids. Germline CDR1 and CDR2: MGHRA and YSYEKL. V lost 4 bases to trimming and J lost 1 base, with 10 bases between them.

The V and J genes are TRBV28 and TRBJ1-2; 7 nucleotides align to TRBD1. V trimming: 6 bases; J trimming: 7 bases; junction bases outside the gene matches: 2. Germline V gives CDR1 MDHEN, CDR2 SYDVKM. The CDR3 runs to 11 residues. The CDR3 protein is CASSQGGGYTF. CDR3 DNA sequence: TGTGCCAGCAGCCAGGGGGGTGGCTACACCTTC.

The V call is TRBV5-1, the J call TRBJ1-2; 7 bases line up with TRBD1. V dropped 0 bases and J dropped 7; count of bases not matched to a gene: 6. The germline V gene encodes CDR1 SGHRS and CDR2 YFSETQ. CDR3 size: 14 residues. CDR3 protein: CASSLASSGGGYTF. CDR3 nucleotides: TGCGCCAGCAGCTTGGCCAGTTCAGGGGGTGGCTACACCTTC.

V gene TRBV7-2 combines with J gene TRBJ1-1; tentatively, D is TRBD1 (6 bases). CDR1 is SGHTA, CDR2 FQGNSA, per germline. The CDR3 is 15 residues long. Trimming left V 1 base short and J 8 bases short, with 17 bases between. CDR3 in DNA: TGTGCCAGCAGCTTAGTAGGAGGACAGTCGCAGGAAGCTTTCTTT. Its protein is CASSLVGGQSQEAFF.

The CDR3 DNA reads TGCGCCAGCAGTGAGTCGGGACAGGGGTCCTACGAGCAGTACTTC. Its protein is CASSESGQGSYEQYF. The chain employs TRBV10-1 and TRBJ2-7, with TRBD1 matching 10 bases. Trimming at V came to 0 bases and at J to 1 base, leaving 0 bases not matched to a gene. This CDR3 has 15 amino acids. Germline V lookup: CDR1 WNHNN, CDR2 SYGVQD (reference sequence).

CDR3 region: CASSMAQGFYEQYF. For the CDR3, the DNA is TGTGCCAGTAGTATGGCACAGGGGTTCTACGAGCAGTACTTC. V usage is TRBV19 and J usage is TRBJ2-7; 7 bases are shared with TRBD1. V dropped 3 bases and J dropped 3; count of bases not matched to a gene: 5. The CDR3 consists of 14 residues. Germline V CDR1 and CDR2: LNHDA, SQIVND (reference sequence).

The J gene is TRBJ2-5, the V gene TRBV6-1; weak D call: TRBD1 (5 bases). The germline V and J ends were trimmed by 1 base and 5 bases, with 26 bases remaining between them. Germline lookup yields CDR1 MNHNS and CDR2 SASEGT. The length of the CDR3 is 19 residues. Here the CDR3 DNA reads TGTGCCAGCAGTGAAGAAAAAAGCTTCTGGGGCCCCGGATTGGAGACCCAGTACTTC. It specifies CASSEEKSFWGPGLETQYF.

This clone was detected a few times. The chain links TRBV7-9 to TRBJ1-2, with D tentatively TRBD1 (5 bases). This CDR3 has 16 residues. Germline CDR1 and CDR2: SEHNR and FQNEAQ (reference sequence). The V end lost 5 bases, the J end lost 3 bases, and 19 bases lay between the germline ends. CDR3 sequence reads: CASSPPHTGEYYGYTF. The CDR3 DNA sequence: TGTGCCAGCAGCCCGCCCCATACAGGCGAGTACTATGGCTACACCTTC. The whole variable domain, remainder taken from reference TRBV7-9 and TRBJ1-2, is DTGVSQNPRHKITKRGQNVTFRCDPISEHNRLYWYRQTLGQGPEFLTYFQNEAQLEKSRLLSDRFSAERPKGSFSTLEIQRTEQGDSAMYLCASSPPHTGEYYGYTFGSGTRLTVV.

The chain has TRBV27 and TRBJ2-3; D remains unclear. Trimming removed 3 bases from V and 3 bases from J, with 10 bases in between. Germline-derived CDR1 and CDR2 are MNHEY and SMNVEV (reference sequence). This CDR3 region has 14 residues. CDR3 bases: TGTGCCAGCAGTTTTCCCGGGTTTACAGATACGCAGTATTTT. This codes for CASSFPGFTDTQYF.

V gene TRBV10-3 combines with J gene TRBJ1-6; 8 bases are shared with TRBD1. J gave up 6 bases and V 3 bases, and 7 bases lay outside the gene matches. The germline V gene encodes CDR1 ENHRY and CDR2 SYGVKD. The CDR3 extends over 16 amino acids. The CDR3 loop reads CAISDSGGFRNSPLHF. CDR3 DNA: TGTGCCATCAGTGACTCAGGGGGCTTTCGTAATTCACCCCTCCACTTT.

The chain joins TRBV4-3 to TRBJ2-1; TRBD1 matches at 9 bases. The germline V gene encodes CDR1 LGHNA and CDR2 YSLEER. The CDR3 contains 16 residues. Trimming cost V 4 bases and J 6 bases; bases outside gene matches: 10. CDR3 region: CASSPPTGGARNEQFF. The CDR3 DNA reads TGCGCCAGCAGCCCACCAACAGGGGGCGCCCGCAATGAGCAGTTCTTC.

V gene TRBV19 combines with J gene TRBJ2-1; 13 nucleotides agree with TRBD2. The CDR3 contains 15 residues. Trimming took 6 bases from V and 2 from J; bases not matched to a gene: 1. Germline CDR1 is LNHDA and CDR2 is SQIVND (reference sequence). CDR3 coding DNA: TGTGCCAGTAGACTAGCGGGAGGGACCTACAATGAGCAGTTCTTC. It translates to CASRLAGGTYNEQFF.

This chain uses TRBV11-2 with TRBJ1-2; 7 bases are shared with TRBD1. Losses at the gene ends were 1 base for V and 3 bases for J; bases not matched to a gene: 5. CDR3 length: 15 residues. Germline CDR1 is SGHAT and CDR2 is FQNNGV. As DNA, the CDR3 is TGTGCCAGCAGCTTAGTGGGCAGGGGGGACTATGGCTACACCTTC. This translates into CASSLVGRGDYGYTF.

V is TRBV7-2 and J is TRBJ2-2; D may be TRBD2 (5 bases). Deletions cut 3 bases from V and 3 bases from J, with 14 bases between. The CDR3 is 16 residues long. CDR1 is SGHTA, CDR2 FQGNSA, per germline. CDR3 region: CASSLGARVYTGELFF. DNA of the CDR3: TGTGCCAGCAGCTTGGGAGCGCGAGTGTACACCGGGGAGCTGTTTTTT. Full variable domain (remainder filled in from reference TRBV7-2 and TRBJ2-2): GAGVSQSPSNKVTEKGKDVELRCDPISGHTALYWYRQSLGQGLEFLIYFQGNSAPDKSGLPSDRFSAERTGGSVSTLTIQRTQQEDSAVYLCASSLGARVYTGELFFGEGSRLTVL.

The rearrangement links TRBV10-2 to TRBJ2-5; D gene unclear. Trimming took 6 bases from V and 0 from J, leaving 8 bases between them. The CDR3 length is 13 residues. Germline V CDR1 and CDR2: WSHSY, SAAADI. The CDR3 DNA is TGCGCCAGCAGCCCCGACAACCAAGAGACCCAGTACTTC. Translated, it gives CASSPDNQETQYF.

This clone was picked up a small number of times. This chain joins TRBV10-3 and TRBJ1-2; 10 bases map to TRBD1. The CDR3 has 14 residues. Germline lookup yields CDR1 ENHRY and CDR2 SYGVKD. J lost 7 bases, V lost 2 bases, and 4 bases had no gene match. CDR3 amino acids: CAISEATGGGGYTF. CDR3 coding DNA: TGTGCCATCAGTGAGGCGACAGGGGGCGGTGGCTACACCTTC.

This clone was observed a handful of times. The gene calls are TRBV6-5 and TRBJ2-1; D is possibly TRBD2 (5 bases). The CDR3 contains 15 residues. V lost 2 bases and J lost 5, with 13 bases in between. CDR1 MNHEY and CDR2 SVGAGI come from the germline V gene. The CDR3 reads CASSYGRSINNEQFF. CDR3 nucleotides: TGTGCCAGCAGTTACGGGAGAAGCATTAACAATGAGCAGTTCTTC.

This chain joins TRBV5-4 and TRBJ2-5, with 10 bases matching TRBD1. TRBJ2-7 explains the end of the DNA better; the J call may be wrong. The CDR3 sequence is 16 residues long. CDR1 SGHNT and CDR2 YYREEE come from the germline V gene (reference sequence). CDR3 amino acids: CASSLSSGQGFYEQYF. CDR3 DNA: TGTGCCAGCAGCTTGTCGTCGGGACAGGGGTTTTACGAGCAGTACTTC.

This chain links TRBV30 with TRBJ2-7; 10 bases map to TRBD2. The trim removed 7 bases at V and 5 bases at J, leaving 8 bases unmatched. Germline V gene data show CDR1 as GTSNPN and CDR2 as SVGIG (reference sequence). There are 13 residues in the CDR3. In DNA, the CDR3 is TGTGCCTCCTTAGCGGGAGGAGCCCACGAGCAGTACTTC. It codes for CASLAGGAHEQYF.

J is TRBJ1-6 and V is TRBV4-2, with a possible D match to TRBD1 (6 bases). CDR1 and CDR2 from the germline V gene are LGHNA and YNFKEQ. The CDR3 runs to 16 residues. V was cut by 2 bases and J by 7 bases, with 15 bases left in between. CDR3 in amino acids: CASSQTTGQRNSPLHF. The CDR3 DNA reads TGTGCCAGCAGCCAAACTACAGGGCAGCGAAATTCACCCCTCCACTTT.

This chain uses TRBV5-6 with TRBJ2-2; possible D gene TRBD1, 6 bases. The CDR3 is 17 amino acids. Trimming cost V 0 bases and J 7 bases, with 19 bases left between them. Germline values: CDR1 SGHDT, CDR2 YYEEEE. CDR3 nucleotides: TGTGCCAGCAGCTTGGGGCTACAGGGCCTTCCTTTCGGGGAGCTGTTTTTT. This codes for CASSLGLQGLPFGELFF.

The gene calls are TRBV10-3 and TRBJ1-1, with D unclear. Trimming took off 6 bases at V and 0 bases at J, with 11 bases between the two ends. CDR1 and CDR2 (germline): ENHRY, SYGVKD. This CDR3 has 14 amino acids. Here the CDR3 reads CAIRGAGLNTEAFF. Written as DNA, the CDR3 is TGTGCCATCAGGGGTGCAGGATTGAACACTGAAGCTTTCTTT.

The chain has TRBV5-4 and TRBJ2-1; D is undetermined. V was pared by 4 bases and J by 8 bases, with 7 bases between. CDR1 is SGHNT, CDR2 YYREEE, per germline (reference sequence). The CDR3 is 11 residues long. CDR3 sequence (DNA): TGTGCCAGCAGCCTTACGGATGAGCAGTTCTTC. This encodes CASSLTDEQFF.

This chain uses TRBV9 with TRBJ1-1, with D perhaps TRBD1 (5 bases). This CDR3 spans 14 amino acids. The V end was cut by 1 base, the J end by 4 bases, with 11 bases between. Germline V lookup: CDR1 SGDLS, CDR2 YYNGEE. The DNA of the CDR3 is TGTGCCAGCAGCGTATTCGGGGGGACCACTGAAGCTTTCTTT. Translation: CASSVFGGTTEAFF. The full variable domain, completed using reference TRBV9 and TRBJ1-1, is DSGVTQTPKHLITATGQRVTLRCSPRSGDLSVYWYQQSLDQGLQFLIQYYNGEERAKGNILERFSAQQFPDLHSELNLSSLELGDSALYFCASSVFGGTTEAFFGQGTRLTVV.